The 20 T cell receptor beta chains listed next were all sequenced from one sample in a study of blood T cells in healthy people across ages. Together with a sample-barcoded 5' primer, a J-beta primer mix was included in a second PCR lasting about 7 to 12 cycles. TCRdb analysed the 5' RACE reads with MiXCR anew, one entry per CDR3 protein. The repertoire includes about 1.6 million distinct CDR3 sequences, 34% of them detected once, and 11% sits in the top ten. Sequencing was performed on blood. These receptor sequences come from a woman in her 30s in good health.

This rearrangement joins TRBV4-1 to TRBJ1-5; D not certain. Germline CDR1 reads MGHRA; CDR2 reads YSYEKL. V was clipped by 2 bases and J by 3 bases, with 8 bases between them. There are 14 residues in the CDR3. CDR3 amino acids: CASSQFDLNQPQHF. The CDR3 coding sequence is TGCGCCAGCAGCCAATTCGACCTCAATCAGCCCCAGCATTTT.

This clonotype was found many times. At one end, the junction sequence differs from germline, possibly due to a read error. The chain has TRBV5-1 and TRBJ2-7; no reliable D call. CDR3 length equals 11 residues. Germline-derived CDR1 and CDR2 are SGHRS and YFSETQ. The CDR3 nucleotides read TGTGCCAGCAGTTTGAACTACGAGCAGTACTTC. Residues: CASSLNYEQYF.

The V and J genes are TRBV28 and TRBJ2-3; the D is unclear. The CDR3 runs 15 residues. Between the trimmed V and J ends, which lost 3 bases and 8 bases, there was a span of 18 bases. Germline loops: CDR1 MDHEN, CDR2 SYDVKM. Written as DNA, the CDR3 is TGTGCCAGCAGTTTGGGGATTCCTCTCCGCGTTACGCAGTATTTT. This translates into CASSLGIPLRVTQYF.

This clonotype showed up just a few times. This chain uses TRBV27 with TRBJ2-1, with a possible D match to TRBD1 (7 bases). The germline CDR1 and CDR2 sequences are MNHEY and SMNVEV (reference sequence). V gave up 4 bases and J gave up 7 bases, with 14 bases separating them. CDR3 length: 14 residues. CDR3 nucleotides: TGTGCCAGCAGTTGGAGGGGGCGCGATAATGAGCAGTTCTTC. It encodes CASSWRGRDNEQFF.

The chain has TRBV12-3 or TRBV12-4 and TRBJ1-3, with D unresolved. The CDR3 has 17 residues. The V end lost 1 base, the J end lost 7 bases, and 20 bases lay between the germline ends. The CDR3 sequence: CASSLGVDGPSRNTIYF. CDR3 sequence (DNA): TGTGCCAGCAGTTTAGGGGTCGACGGGCCATCCCGGAACACCATATATTTT.

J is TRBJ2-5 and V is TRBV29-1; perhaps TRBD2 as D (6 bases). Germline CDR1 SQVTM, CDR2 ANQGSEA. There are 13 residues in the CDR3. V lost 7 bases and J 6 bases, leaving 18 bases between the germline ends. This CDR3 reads CSGRLDSVQTQYF. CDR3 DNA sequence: TGCAGCGGGCGACTAGATTCGGTTCAGACCCAGTACTTC.

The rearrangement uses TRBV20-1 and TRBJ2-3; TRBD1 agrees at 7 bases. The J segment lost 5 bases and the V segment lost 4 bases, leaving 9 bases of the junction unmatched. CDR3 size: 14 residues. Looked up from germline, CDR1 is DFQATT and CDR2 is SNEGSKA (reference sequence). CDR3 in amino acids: CSATTGTEGDTQYF. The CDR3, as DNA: TGCAGTGCTACGACCGGGACAGAGGGAGATACGCAGTATTTT.

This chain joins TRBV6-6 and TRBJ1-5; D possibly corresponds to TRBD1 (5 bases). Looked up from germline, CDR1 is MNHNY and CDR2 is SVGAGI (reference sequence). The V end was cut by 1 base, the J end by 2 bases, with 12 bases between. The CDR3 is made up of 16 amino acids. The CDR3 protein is CASSYLGIGGNQPQHF. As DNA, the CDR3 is TGTGCCAGCAGTTACTTGGGGATAGGGGGCAATCAGCCCCAGCATTTT.

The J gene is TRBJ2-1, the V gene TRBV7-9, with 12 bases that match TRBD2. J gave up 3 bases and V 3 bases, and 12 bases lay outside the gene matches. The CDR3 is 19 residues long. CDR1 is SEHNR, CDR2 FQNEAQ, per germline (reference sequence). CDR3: CASSFPGRASGRDYNEQFF. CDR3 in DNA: TGTGCCAGCAGCTTCCCCGGGCGGGCTAGCGGGAGGGACTACAATGAGCAGTTCTTC.

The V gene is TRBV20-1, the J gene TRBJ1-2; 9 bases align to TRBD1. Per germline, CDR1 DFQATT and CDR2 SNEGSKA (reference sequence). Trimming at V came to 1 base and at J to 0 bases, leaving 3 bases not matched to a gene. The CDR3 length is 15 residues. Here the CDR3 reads CSARGTGETNYGYTF. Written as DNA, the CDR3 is TGCAGTGCTAGAGGGACAGGGGAGACTAACTATGGCTACACCTTC.

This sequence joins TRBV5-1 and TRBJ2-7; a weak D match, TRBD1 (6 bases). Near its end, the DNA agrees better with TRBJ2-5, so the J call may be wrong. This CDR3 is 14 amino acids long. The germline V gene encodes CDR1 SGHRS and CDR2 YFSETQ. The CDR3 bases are TGCGCCAGCAGCTTGACAGGGACGGTGGGGACCCAGTACTTC. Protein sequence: CASSLTGTVGTQYF.

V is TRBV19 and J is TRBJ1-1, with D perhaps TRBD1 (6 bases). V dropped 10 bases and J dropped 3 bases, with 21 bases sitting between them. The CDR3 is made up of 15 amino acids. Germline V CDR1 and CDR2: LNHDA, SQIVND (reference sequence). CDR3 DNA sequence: TGTGCCACCGGCAGGGGCTACCCTGGGTACACTGAAGCTTTCTTT. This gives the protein CATGRGYPGYTEAFF.

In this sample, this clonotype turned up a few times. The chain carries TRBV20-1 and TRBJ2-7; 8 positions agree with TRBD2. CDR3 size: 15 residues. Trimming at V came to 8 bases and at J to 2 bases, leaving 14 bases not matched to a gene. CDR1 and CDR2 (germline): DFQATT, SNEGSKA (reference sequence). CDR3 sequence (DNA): TGCAGTCCAAAACCTCTAGCGGGTGATACCTACGAGCAGTACTTC. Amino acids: CSPKPLAGDTYEQYF.

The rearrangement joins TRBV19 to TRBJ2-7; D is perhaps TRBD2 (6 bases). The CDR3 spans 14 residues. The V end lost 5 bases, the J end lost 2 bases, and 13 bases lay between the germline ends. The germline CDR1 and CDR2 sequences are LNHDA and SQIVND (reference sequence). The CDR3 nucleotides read TGTGCCAGTAGTTCTTTCGGCGGGACCTACGAGCAGTACTTC. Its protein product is CASSSFGGTYEQYF.

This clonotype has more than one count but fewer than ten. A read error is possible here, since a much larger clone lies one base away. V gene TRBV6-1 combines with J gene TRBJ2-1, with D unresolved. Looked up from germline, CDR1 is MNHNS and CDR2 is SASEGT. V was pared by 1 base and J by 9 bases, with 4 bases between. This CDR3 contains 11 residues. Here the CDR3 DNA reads TGTGCCAGCAGTGAAGAGTTTGAGCAGTTCTTC. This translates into CASSEEFEQFF.

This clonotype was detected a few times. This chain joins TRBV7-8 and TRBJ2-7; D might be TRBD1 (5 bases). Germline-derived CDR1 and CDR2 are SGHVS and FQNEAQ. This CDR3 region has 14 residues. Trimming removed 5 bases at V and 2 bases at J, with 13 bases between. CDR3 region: CASSLKGATYEQYF. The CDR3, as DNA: TGTGCCAGCAGCCTAAAAGGGGCCACCTACGAGCAGTACTTC.

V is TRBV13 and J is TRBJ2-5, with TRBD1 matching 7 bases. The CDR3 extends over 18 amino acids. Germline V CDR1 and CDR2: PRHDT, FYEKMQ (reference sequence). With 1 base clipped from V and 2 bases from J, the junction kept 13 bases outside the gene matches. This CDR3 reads CASSLEVQGHPAQETQYF. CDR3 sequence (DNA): TGTGCCAGCAGCTTAGAGGTACAGGGGCACCCCGCGCAAGAGACCCAGTACTTC.

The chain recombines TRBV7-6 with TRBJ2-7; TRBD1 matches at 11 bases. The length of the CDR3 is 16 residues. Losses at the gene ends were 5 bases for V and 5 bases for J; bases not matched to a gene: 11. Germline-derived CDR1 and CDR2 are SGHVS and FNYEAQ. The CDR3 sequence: CASSRQGDRGIHEQYF. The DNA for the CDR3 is TGTGCCAGCAGCCGCCAGGGGGACAGGGGGATCCACGAGCAGTACTTC. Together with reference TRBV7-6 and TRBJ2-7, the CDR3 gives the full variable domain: GAGVSQSPRYKVTKRGQDVALRCDPISGHVSLYWYRQALGQGPEFLTYFNYEAQQDKSGLPNDRFSAERPEGSISTLTIQRTEQRDSAMYRCASSRQGDRGIHEQYFGPGTRLTVT.

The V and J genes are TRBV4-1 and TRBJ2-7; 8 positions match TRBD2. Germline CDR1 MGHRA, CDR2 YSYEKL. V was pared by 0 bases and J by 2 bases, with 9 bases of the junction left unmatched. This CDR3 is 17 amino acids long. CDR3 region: CASSQEWSGGYTYEQYF. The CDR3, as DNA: TGCGCCAGCAGCCAAGAGTGGAGCGGGGGTTATACCTACGAGCAGTACTTC.

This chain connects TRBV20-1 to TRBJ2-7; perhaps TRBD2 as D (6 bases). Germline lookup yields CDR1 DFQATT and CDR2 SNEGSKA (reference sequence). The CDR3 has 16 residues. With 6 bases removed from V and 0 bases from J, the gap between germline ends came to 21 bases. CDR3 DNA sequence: TGCAGTGCCCTAGGGAACCCGGGACTTAGCTCCTACGAGCAGTACTTC. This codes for CSALGNPGLSSYEQYF.